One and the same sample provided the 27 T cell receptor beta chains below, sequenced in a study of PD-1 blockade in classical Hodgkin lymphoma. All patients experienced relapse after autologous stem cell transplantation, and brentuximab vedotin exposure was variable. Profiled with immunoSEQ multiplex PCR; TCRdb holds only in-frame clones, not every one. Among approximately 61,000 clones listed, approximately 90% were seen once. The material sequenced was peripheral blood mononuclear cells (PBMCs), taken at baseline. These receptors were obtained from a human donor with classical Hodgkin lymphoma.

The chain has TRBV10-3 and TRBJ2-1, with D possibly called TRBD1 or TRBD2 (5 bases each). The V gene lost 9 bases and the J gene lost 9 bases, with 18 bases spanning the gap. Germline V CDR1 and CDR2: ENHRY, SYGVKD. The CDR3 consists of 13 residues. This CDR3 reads CAISGTDKREQFF. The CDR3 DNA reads TGTGCCATATCCGGGACGGACAAACGTGAGCAGTTCTTC.

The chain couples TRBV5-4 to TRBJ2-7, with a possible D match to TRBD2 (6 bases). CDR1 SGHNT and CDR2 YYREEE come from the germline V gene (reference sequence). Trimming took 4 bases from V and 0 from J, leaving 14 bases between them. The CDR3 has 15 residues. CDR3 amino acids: CASSLGLPSSYEQYF. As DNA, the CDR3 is TGTGCCAGCAGCCTGGGACTCCCGAGCTCCTACGAGCAGTACTTC.

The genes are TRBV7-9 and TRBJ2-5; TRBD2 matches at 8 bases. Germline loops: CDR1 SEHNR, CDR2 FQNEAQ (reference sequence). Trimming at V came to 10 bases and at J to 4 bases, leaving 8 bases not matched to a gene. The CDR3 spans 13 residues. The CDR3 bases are TGTGCCACCGGAGCGGGGGCCGGAGAGACCCAGTACTTC. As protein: CATGAGAGETQYF. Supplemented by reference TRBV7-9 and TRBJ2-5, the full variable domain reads DTGVSQNPRHKITKRGQNVTFRCDPISEHNRLYWYRQTLGQGPEFLTYFQNEAQLEKSRLLSDRFSAERPKGSFSTLEIQRTEQGDSAMYLCATGAGAGETQYFGPGTRLLVL.

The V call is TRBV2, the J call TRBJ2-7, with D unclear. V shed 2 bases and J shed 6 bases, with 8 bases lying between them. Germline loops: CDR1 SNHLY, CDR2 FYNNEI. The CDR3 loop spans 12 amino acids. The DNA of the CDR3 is TGTGCCAGCAGTGAAAGACGGAGCGAGCAGTACTTC. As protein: CASSERRSEQYF.

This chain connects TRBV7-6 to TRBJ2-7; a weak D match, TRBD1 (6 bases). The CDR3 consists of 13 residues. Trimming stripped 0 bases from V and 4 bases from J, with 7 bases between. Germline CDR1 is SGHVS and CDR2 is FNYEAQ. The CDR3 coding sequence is TGTGCCAGCAGCTTAGCACAGGGTTACGAGCAGTACTTC. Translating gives CASSLAQGYEQYF.

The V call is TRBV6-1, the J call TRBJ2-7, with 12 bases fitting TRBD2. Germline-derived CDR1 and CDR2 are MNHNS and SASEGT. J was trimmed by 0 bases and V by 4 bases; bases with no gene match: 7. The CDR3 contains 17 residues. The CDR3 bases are TGTGCCAGCAGTGTACTAGCGGGGGGCGCGAGCTCCTACGAGCAGTACTTC. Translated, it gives CASSVLAGGASSYEQYF.

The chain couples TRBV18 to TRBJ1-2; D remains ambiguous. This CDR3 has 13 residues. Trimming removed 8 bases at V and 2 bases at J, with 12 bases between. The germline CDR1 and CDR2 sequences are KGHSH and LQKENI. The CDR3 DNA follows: TGTGCCAGCCGCCCCGGGTCCAACTATGGCTACACCTTC. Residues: CASRPGSNYGYTF. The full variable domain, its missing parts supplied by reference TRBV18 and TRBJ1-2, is NAGVMQNPRHLVRRRGQEARLRCSPMKGHSHVYWYRQLPEEGLKFMVYLQKENIIDESGMPKERFSAEFPKEGPSILRIQQVVRGDSAAYFCASRPGSNYGYTFGSGTRLTVV.

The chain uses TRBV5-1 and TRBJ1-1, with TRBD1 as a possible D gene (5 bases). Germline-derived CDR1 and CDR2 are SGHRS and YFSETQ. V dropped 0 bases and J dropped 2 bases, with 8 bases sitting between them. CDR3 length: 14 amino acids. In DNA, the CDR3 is TGCGCCAGCAGCTTGGCCGGGGGTAACACTGAAGCTTTCTTT. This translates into CASSLAGGNTEAFF.

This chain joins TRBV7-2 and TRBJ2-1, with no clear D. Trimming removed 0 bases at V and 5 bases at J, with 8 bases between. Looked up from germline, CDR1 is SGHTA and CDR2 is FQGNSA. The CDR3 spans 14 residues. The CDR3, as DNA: TGTGCCAGCAGCTTAGCGCGTTCCGACAATGAGCAGTTCTTC. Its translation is CASSLARSDNEQFF.

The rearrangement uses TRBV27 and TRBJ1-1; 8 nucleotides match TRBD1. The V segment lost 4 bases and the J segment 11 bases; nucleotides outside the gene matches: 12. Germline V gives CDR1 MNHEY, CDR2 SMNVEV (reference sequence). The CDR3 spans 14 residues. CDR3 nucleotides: TGTGCCAGCAGTTCTCATACAGGGGGAAGTGGCGCTTTCTTT. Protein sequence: CASSSHTGGSGAFF.

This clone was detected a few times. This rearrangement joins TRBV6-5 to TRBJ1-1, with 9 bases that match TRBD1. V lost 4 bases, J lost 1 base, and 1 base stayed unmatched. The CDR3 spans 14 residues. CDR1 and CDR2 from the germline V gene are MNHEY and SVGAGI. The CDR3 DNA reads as TGTGCCAGCAGTTGGACAGGGGAGAACACTGAAGCTTTCTTT. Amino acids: CASSWTGENTEAFF.

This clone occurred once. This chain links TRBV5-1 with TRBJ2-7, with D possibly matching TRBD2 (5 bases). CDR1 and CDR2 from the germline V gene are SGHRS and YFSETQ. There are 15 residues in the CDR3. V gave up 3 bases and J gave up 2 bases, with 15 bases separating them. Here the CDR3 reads CASSWTGSLAYEQYF. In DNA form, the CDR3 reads TGCGCCAGCAGCTGGACGGGGTCGCTCGCCTACGAGCAGTACTTC.

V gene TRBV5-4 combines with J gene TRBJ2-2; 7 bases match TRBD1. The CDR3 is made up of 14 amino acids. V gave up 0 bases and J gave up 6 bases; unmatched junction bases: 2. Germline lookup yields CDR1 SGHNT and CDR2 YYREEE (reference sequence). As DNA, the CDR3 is TGTGCCAGCAGCTTGGCCCAGGGGGCCGGGGAGCTGTTTTTT. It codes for CASSLAQGAGELFF. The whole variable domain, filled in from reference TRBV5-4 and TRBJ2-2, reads ETGVTQSPTHLIKTRGQQVTLRCSSQSGHNTVSWYQQALGQGPQFIFQYYREEENGRGNFPPRFSGLQFPNYSSELNVNALELDDSALYLCASSLAQGAGELFFGEGSRLTVL.

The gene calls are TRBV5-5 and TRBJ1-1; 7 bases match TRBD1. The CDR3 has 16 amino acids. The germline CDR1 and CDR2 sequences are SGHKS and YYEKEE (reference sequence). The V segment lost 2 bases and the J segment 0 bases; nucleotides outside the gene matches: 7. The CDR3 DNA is TGTGCCAGCAGCTTAGGACAGGAAATCATGAACACTGAAGCTTTCTTT. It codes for CASSLGQEIMNTEAFF.

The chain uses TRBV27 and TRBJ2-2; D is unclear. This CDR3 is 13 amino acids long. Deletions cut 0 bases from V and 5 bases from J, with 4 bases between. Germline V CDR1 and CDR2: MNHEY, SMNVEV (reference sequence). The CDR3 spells CASSLSGTGELFF. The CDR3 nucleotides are TGTGCCAGCAGTTTATCAGGGACCGGGGAGCTGTTTTTT.

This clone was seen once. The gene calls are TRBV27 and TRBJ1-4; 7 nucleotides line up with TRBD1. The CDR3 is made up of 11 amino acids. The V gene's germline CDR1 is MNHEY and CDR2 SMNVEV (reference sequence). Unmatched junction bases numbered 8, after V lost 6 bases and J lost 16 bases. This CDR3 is CASSTGVSQFF. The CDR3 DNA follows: TGTGCCAGCAGCACAGGGGTGAGTCAGTTTTTT.

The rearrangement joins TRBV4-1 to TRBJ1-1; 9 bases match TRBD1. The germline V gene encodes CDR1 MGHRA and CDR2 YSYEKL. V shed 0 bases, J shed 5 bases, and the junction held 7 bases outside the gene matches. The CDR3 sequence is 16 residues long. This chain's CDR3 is CASSQDAGTGRTEAFF. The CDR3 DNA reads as TGCGCCAGCAGCCAAGACGCCGGGACAGGGCGGACTGAAGCTTTCTTT.

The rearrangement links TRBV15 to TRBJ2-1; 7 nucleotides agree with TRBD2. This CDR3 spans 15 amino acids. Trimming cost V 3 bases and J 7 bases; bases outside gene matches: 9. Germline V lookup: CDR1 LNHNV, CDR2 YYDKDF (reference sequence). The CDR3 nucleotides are TGTGCCACCAGCAGTCAGGCTAGCGGCAGGAATGAGCAGTTCTTC. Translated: CATSSQASGRNEQFF.

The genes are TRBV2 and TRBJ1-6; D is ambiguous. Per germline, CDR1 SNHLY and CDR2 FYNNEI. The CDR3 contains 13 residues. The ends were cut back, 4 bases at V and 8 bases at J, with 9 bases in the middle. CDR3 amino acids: CASSGRIDSPLHF. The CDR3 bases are TGTGCCAGCAGTGGCAGGATTGATTCACCCCTCCACTTT.

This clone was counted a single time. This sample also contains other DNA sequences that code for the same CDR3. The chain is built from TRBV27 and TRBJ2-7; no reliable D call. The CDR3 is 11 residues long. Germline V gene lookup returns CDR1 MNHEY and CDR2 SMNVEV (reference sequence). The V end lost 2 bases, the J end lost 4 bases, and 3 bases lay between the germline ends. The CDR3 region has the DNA TGTGCCAGCAGTTTAGGGTACGAGCAGTACTTC. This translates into CASSLGYEQYF.

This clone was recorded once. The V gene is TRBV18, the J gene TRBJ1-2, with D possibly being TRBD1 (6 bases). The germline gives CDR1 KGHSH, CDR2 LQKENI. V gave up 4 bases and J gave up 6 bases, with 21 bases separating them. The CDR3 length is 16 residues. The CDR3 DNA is TGTGCCAGCTCACGGGTCGTAAAGGGGACAAAGGATGGCTACACCTTC. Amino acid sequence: CASSRVVKGTKDGYTF.

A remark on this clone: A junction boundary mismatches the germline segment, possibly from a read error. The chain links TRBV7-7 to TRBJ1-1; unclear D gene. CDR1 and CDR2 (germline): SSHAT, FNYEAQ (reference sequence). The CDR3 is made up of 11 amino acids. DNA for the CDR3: TGTGCTAGCAGCTTAGAGGGTAAAGCTTTCTTT. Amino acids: CASSLEGKAFF.

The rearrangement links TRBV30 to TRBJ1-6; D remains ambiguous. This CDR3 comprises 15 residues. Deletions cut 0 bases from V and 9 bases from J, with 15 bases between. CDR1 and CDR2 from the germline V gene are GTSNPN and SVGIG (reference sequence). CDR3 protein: CAWSVGLEASSPLHF. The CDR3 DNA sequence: TGTGCCTGGAGTGTTGGTCTGGAAGCTTCTTCACCCCTCCACTTT.

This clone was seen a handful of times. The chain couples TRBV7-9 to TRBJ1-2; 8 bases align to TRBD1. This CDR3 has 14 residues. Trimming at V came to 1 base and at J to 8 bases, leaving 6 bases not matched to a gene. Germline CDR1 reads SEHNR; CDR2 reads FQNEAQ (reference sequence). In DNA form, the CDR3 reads TGTGCCAGCAGCTTAGGAGGAGGACAGGGAGGCTACACCTTC. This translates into CASSLGGGQGGYTF.

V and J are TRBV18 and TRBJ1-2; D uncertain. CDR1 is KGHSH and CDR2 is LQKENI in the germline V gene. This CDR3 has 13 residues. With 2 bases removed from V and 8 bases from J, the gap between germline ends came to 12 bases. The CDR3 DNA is TGTGCCAGCTCACCAAGTTCTACGGCAGGCTACACCTTC. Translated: CASSPSSTAGYTF.

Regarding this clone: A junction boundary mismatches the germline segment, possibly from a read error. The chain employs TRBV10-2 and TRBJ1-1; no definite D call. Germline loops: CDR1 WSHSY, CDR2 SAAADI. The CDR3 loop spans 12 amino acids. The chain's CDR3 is CASRTPSTEAFF. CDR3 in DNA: TGCGCCAGCAGGACACCTTCCACTGAAGCTTTTTTT.

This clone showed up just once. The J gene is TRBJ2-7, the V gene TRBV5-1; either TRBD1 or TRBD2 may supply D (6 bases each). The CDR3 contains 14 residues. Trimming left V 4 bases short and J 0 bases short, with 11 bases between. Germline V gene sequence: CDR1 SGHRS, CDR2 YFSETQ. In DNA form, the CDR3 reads TGCGCCAGCAGCAACGGGGGCAGCTCCTACGAGCAGTACTTC. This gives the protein CASSNGGSSYEQYF.